This T cell receptor beta chain is drawn from a study of blood T cell repertoires in COVID-19. Overall study context: Donors in the United States, Italy and Spain gave samples during acute or convalescent COVID-19. Sources were T cells, B-cell-depleted T cells, or PBMCs; the material itself was cDNA or gDNA.

Deletions cut 1 base from V and 4 bases from J, with 17 bases between. Germline values: CDR1 SSHAT, CDR2 FNYEAQ (reference sequence). This CDR3 contains 17 residues. Per the study methods: How many nucleated cells were present was estimated from reference gene primer amplification. Measured with immunoSEQ multiplex PCR; TCRdb has only the in-frame clones, and not every one. V, J and clone size derive from that table, while D and trimming were established from the DNA sequence. The table has 95,000 to 100,000 clones, approximately 91% seen once. Sequencing used peripheral blood. This chain joins TRBV7-7 and TRBJ2-1; a weak D match, TRBD2 (5 bases). The receptor comes from a man aged 50 to 59 with acute or convalescent COVID-19. This CDR3 is CASSLVTRRVEYNEQFF. CDR3 coding DNA: TGTGCCAGCAGCTTAGTTACTCGGCGGGTTGAATACAATGAGCAGTTCTTC.